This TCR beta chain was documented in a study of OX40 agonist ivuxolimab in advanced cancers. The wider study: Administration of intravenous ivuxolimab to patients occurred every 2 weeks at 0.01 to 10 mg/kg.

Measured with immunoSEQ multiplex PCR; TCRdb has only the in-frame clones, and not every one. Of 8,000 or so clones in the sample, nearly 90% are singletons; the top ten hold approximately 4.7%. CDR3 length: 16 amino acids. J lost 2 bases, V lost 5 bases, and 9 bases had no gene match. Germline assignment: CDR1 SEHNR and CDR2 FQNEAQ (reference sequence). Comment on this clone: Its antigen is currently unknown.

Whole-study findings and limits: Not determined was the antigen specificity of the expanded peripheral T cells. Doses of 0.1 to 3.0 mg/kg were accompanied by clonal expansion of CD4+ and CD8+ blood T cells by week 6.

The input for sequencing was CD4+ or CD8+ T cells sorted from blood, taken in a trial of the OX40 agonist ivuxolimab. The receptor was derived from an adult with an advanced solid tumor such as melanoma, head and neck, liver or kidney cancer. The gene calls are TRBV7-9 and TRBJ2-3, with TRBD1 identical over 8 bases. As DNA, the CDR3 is TGTGCCAGCAGCGGCGCAGGGGGCGCGGACACAGATACGCAGTATTTT. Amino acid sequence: CASSGAGGADTDTQYF.